The rows below give T cell receptor beta chains drawn from one sample of a study of blood T cell repertoires in COVID-19. The repertoire was sequenced with immunoSEQ multiplex PCR; TCRdb's copy has only in-frame clones and lacks some. This table holds 300,000 to 500,000 clones, around 90% found once. Sequenced: PBMCs or T cells enriched from blood (not recorded which). The receptors derive from a woman aged 40 to 50 with acute COVID-19. Both conserved end residues are part of each CDR3. The D gene is left open where the match is weak. Clone sizes are given selectively: once, few, many, or a class where the clone is expanded.

-,TRBD1,TRBJ1-1,TRBV19,TGTGCCAGTAGTATTTCAGGGGGGTTCATGAACACTGAAGCTTTCTTT,CASSISGGFMNTEAFF
-,-,TRBJ2-1,TRBV7-9,TGTGCCAGCAGCTTTGGAGGCTATGAGCAGTTCTTC,CASSFGGYEQFF
-,-,TRBJ2-2,TRBV5-6,TGTGCCAGCAGCTGGACGGGATACGGGGAGCTGTTTTTT,CASSWTGYGELFF
-,TRBD2,TRBJ2-5,TRBV3-1/TRBV3-2,TGTGCCAGCAGCCCTCGGCTCCGACTAGCGGGGGGGGGTGAGACCCAGTACTTC,CASSPRLRLAGGGETQYF
-,-,TRBJ1-1,TRBV30,TGTGCCTGGAACAGGAGAAGTGGCACTGAAGCTTTCTTT,CAWNRRSGTEAFF
-,-,TRBJ2-5,TRBV30,TGTGCCTGGAGTGGGGGCCTGGCGGAGACCCAGTACTTC,CAWSGGLAETQYF
-,-,TRBJ1-5,TRBV19,TGTGCCAGTAGTATTCTGTGGGGCGGCAATCAGCCCCAGCATTTT,CASSILWGGNQPQHF
-,TRBD1,TRBJ1-2,TRBV5-1,TGCGCCAGCAGCTCCGGGACAGGGTTAGGCTACACCTTC,CASSSGTGLGYTF
-,TRBD2,TRBJ2-5,TRBV13,TGTGCCAGCAGCTCGGGGACTAAAGAGACCCAGTACTTC,CASSSGTKETQYF
-,-,TRBJ1-3,TRBV25-1,TGTGCCAGCAGTGACCCAGGGGATGGAAACACCATATATTTT,CASSDPGDGNTIYF
-,TRBD1,TRBJ1-1,TRBV27,TGTGCCAGCAGTCCCTGGACAGGGGAAGAAGCTTTCTTT,CASSPWTGEEAFF
-,TRBD2,TRBJ2-5,TRBV6-5,TGTGCCAGCAGTTACATTAGCGGGAGACAAGAGACCCAGTACTTC,CASSYISGRQETQYF
-,-,TRBJ1-1,TRBV11-2,TGTGCCAGCAGCTACGGGGACGGGGGGAGCACTGAAGCTTTCTTT,CASSYGDGGSTEAFF
-,-,TRBJ1-1,TRBV5-1,TGCGCCAGCAGAGCAGGAGACTATGAAGCTTTCTTT,CASRAGDYEAFF
once,TRBD2,TRBJ2-1,TRBV9,TGTGCCAGCAGCGCCCTCGGGACTAGCGGGGGCCATGAGCAGTTCTTC,CASSALGTSGGHEQFF
-,TRBD1,TRBJ2-3,TRBV19,TGTGCCAGTAGTATGGGGACAGGGGGCATTCGGAATACGCAGTATTTT,CASSMGTGGIRNTQYF
-,-,TRBJ2-1,TRBV19,TGTGCCAGTAGTATGGGCCCTAACAATGAGCAGTTCTTC,CASSMGPNNEQFF
-,-,TRBJ1-2,TRBV24-1,TGTGCCACCAGTGATCCACGAGGATCGGGCTATGGCTACACCTTC,CATSDPRGSGYGYTF
-,TRBD2,TRBJ2-1,TRBV7-6,TGTGCCAGCAGCATAGCGGGGGGGCTCTACAATGAGCAGTTCTTC,CASSIAGGLYNEQFF
-,-,TRBJ1-6,TRBV7-8,TGTGCCAGCAGCTTAGCCCAGGGCCCCTCACCCCTCCACTTT,CASSLAQGPSPLHF
-,-,TRBJ2-7,TRBV5-6,TGTGCCAGCAGCTTGGACTATTCGGGGGAGCAGTACTTC,CASSLDYSGEQYF
-,TRBD1,TRBJ2-2,TRBV7-9,TGTGCCAGCAGCTTAGCCAGGGGGTTCACCGGGGAGCTGTTTTTT,CASSLARGFTGELFF
-,-,TRBJ1-6,TRBV7-9,TGTGCCAGCAGCCCAGCCCGATTCGGGGATAATTCACCCCTCCACTTT,CASSPARFGDNSPLHF
-,TRBD1,TRBJ2-7,TRBV2,TGTGCCAGCAGTGATGTGACAGGGGGTTGGGATTCCTACGAGCAGTACTTC,CASSDVTGGWDSYEQYF
-,TRBD1,TRBJ2-7,TRBV19,TGTGCCACGAGGGCTAGGGGGCAGTCGTACGAGCAGTACTTC,CATRARGQSYEQYF
-,-,TRBJ2-5,TRBV18,TGTGCCAGCTCCCCGACTAGTCTCCAAGAGACCCAGTACTTC,CASSPTSLQETQYF
-,-,TRBJ2-5,TRBV25-1,TGTGCCAGCAGTGAGTACGGTAGCCAGTACTTC,CASSEYGSQYF
-,-,TRBJ1-1,TRBV19,TGTGCCAGTAGTTCCATCGGACGGGAGAACACTGAAGCTTTCTTT,CASSSIGRENTEAFF
-,-,TRBJ2-3,TRBV7-9,TGTGCCAGCAGCTTTGGCAACACAGATACGCAGTATTTT,CASSFGNTDTQYF
-,-,TRBJ2-5,TRBV29-1,TGCAGCGCATATACAGGGAATCAAGAGACCCAGTACTTC,CSAYTGNQETQYF
few,TRBD1,TRBJ1-2,TRBV30,TGTGCCTGGAGTAAGCCGGGACAGGCACTCGGTGGCTACACCTTC,CAWSKPGQALGGYTF
-,-,TRBJ1-2,TRBV10-3,TGTGCCATCAGTGAGGCCACTTACTATGGCTACACCTTC,CAISEATYYGYTF
-,-,TRBJ1-1,TRBV16,TGTGCCAGCAGCATATGGGGGCGGGTACCTGAAGCTTTCTTT,CASSIWGRVPEAFF
-,-,TRBJ2-7,TRBV21-1,TGTGCCAGCAGCAAAGGGCAGGGGGCCAACGAGCAGTACTTC,CASSKGQGANEQYF
-,-,TRBJ1-1,TRBV7-9,TGTGCCAGCAGCTTCCCGGGACACTTGAACACTGAAGCTTTCTTT,CASSFPGHLNTEAFF
few,TRBD1,TRBJ1-1,TRBV5-1,TGCGCCAGCAGCTTGACAGGGGAGAACACTGAAGCTTTCTTT,CASSLTGENTEAFF
-,-,TRBJ2-5,TRBV5-4,TGTGCCAGCAGCGGCGGACAGTCTCAAGAGACCCAGTACTTC,CASSGGQSQETQYF
-,-,TRBJ1-2,TRBV3-1/TRBV3-2,TGTGCCAGCAGCCAAGGGGCAGGGTATGGCTACACCTTC,CASSQGAGYGYTF
-,-,TRBJ1-1,TRBV7-6,TGTGCCAGCAGCCGCAACTCAATGAACACTGAAGCTTTCTTT,CASSRNSMNTEAFF
-,-,TRBJ2-7,TRBV2,TGTGCCAGCATGGTACCGGACACCGCGGGGTTCGAGCAGTACTTC,CASMVPDTAGFEQYF
-,TRBD1,TRBJ1-1,TRBV7-9,TGTGCCAGCAGCACCCCAGGACAGGGGAACACTGAAGCTTTCTTT,CASSTPGQGNTEAFF
-,-,TRBJ2-7,TRBV3-1/TRBV3-2,TGTGCCAGCAGCCAAGATCGGGGGACCAGGTACGAGCAGTACTTC,CASSQDRGTRYEQYF
once,TRBD1,TRBJ2-1,TRBV19,TGTGCCAGTAGAGGTCAGGGGGCGAATGAGCAGTTCTTC,CASRGQGANEQFF
-,-,TRBJ2-1,TRBV4-1,TGCGCCAGCAGCCACCGCCTAGGGGACTTATACAATGAGCAGTTCTTC,CASSHRLGDLYNEQFF
-,-,TRBJ1-2,TRBV12-5,TGTGCTAGTGGTTTGTTAGGACAAGGGATCAACTATGGCTACACCTTC,CASGLLGQGINYGYTF
-,-,TRBJ2-2,TRBV6-5,TGTGCCAGCAGGGGACAAGTTTCGACCGGGGAGCTGTTTTTT,CASRGQVSTGELFF
-,-,TRBJ1-1,TRBV5-1,TGCGCCAGCAGCTCGGAGACAGACTTGAACACTGAAGCTTTCTTT,CASSSETDLNTEAFF
few,-,TRBJ1-5,TRBV4-2,TGTGCCAGCAGCCAAGATGTGGGAGATAGCAATCAGCCCCAGCATTTT,CASSQDVGDSNQPQHF
-,TRBD2,TRBJ2-2,TRBV24-1,TGTGCCACCAGTAGGACTAGCCCGACCGGGGAGCTGTTTTTT,CATSRTSPTGELFF
once,-,TRBJ1-1,TRBV11-3,TGTGCCAGCAGCTTAGAGGGGGGCACTGAAGCTTTCTTT,CASSLEGGTEAFF
-,TRBD2,TRBJ2-3,TRBV9,TGTGCCAGCAGCGCCTCCGGGGGGGTCACAGATACGCAGTATTTT,CASSASGGVTDTQYF
few,-,TRBJ1-5,TRBV24-1,TGTGCCACGGCGCAGGGGAATCAGCCCCAGCATTTT,CATAQGNQPQHF
-,-,TRBJ1-4,TRBV25-1,TGTGCCAGCAGTGAATCGAGGGAACGTGAAAAACTGTTTTTT,CASSESREREKLFF
-,-,TRBJ1-1,TRBV29-1,TGCAGCGTCGGAGGACAGCTGAACACTGAAGCTTTCTTT,CSVGGQLNTEAFF
-,TRBD1,TRBJ1-4,TRBV10-3,TGTGCCATCAGTGGAGACAGGGGGCGCTCGGAAAAACTGTTTTTT,CAISGDRGRSEKLFF
-,-,TRBJ1-2,TRBV7-9,TGTGCCAGCAGCCCTACACAGGGTCAGGAGATCTATGGCTACACCTTC,CASSPTQGQEIYGYTF
-,-,TRBJ2-4,TRBV5-4,TGTGCCAGCAGCTTGGCCGGCAAAAACATTCAGTACTTC,CASSLAGKNIQYF